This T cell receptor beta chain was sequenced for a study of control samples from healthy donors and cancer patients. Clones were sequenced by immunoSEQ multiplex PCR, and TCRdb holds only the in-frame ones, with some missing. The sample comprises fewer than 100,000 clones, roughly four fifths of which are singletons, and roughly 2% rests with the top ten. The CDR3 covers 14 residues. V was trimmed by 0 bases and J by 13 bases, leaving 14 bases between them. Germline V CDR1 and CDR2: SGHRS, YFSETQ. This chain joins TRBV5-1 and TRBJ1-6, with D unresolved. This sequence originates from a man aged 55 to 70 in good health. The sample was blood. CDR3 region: CASSLVGRGSPLHF. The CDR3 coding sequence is TGCGCCAGCAGCTTGGTGGGGAGAGGTAGCCCCCTCCACTTT.